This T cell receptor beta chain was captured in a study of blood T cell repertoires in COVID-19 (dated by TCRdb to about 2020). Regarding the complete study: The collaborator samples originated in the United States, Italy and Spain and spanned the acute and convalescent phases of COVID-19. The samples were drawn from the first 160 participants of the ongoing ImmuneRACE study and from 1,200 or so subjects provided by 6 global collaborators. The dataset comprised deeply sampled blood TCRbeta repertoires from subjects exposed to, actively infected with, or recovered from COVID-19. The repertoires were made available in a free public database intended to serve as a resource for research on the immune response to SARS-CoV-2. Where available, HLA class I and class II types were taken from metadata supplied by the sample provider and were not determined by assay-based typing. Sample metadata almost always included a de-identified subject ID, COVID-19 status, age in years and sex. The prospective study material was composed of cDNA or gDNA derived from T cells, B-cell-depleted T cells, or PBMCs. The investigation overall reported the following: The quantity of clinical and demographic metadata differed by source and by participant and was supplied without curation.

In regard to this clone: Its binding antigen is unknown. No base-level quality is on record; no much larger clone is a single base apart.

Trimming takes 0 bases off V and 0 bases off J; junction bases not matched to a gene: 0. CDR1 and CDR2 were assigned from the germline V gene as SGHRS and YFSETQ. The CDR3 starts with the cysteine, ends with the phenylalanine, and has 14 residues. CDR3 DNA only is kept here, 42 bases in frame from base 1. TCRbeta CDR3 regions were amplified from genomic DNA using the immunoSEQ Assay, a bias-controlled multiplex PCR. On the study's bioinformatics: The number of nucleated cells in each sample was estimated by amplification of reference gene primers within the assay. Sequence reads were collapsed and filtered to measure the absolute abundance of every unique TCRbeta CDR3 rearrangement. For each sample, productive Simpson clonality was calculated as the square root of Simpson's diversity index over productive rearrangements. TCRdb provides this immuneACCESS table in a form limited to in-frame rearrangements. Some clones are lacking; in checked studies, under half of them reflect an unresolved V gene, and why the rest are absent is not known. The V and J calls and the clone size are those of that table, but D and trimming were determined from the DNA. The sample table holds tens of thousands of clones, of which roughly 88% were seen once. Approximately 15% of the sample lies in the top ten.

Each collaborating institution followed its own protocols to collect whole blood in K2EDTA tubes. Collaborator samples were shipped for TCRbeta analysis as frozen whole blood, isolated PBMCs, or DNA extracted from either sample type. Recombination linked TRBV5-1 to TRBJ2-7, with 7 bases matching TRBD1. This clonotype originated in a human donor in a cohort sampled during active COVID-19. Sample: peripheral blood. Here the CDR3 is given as CASSLGQGSYEQYF. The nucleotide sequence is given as TGCGCCAGCAGCTTGGGACAGGGCTCCTACGAGCAGTACTTC. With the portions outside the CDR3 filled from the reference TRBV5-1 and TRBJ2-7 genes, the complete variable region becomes KAGVTQTPRYLIKTRGQQVTLSCSPISGHRSVSWYQQTPGQGLQFLFEYFSETQRNKGNFPGRFSGRQFSNSRSEMNVSTLELGDSALYLCASSLGQGSYEQYFGPGTRLTVT.